The 2 T cell receptor beta chains reported below all come from one sample, sequenced in a study of blood T cell repertoires in COVID-19. Assay used: immunoSEQ multiplex PCR; TCRdb lists only in-frame clones, some missing. The table has around 130,000 clones, about 87% seen once; the top ten hold 10% to 13%. The specimen sequenced was peripheral blood. These receptors came from a man aged 55 to 70 with active or convalescent COVID-19.

The chain joins TRBV19 to TRBJ1-2, with TRBD1 as a possible D gene (6 bases). The CDR3 length is 16 residues. Per the germline V gene, CDR1 is LNHDA and CDR2 is SQIVND (reference sequence). Deletions cut 2 bases from V and 7 bases from J, with 20 bases between. CDR3 in amino acids: CASSIQARQGSSGYTF. The CDR3 nucleotides are TGTGCCAGTAGTATACAAGCAAGGCAGGGGTCTAGTGGCTACACCTTC.

V and J are TRBV2 and TRBJ2-2; the D is unclear. Between the trimmed V and J ends, which lost 5 bases and 2 bases, there was a span of 9 bases. Germline V gives CDR1 SNHLY, CDR2 FYNNEI. The CDR3 runs 14 residues. The CDR3 DNA is TGTGCCAGCAGTCCTTTGCGAAACACCGGGGAGCTGTTTTTT. Residues: CASSPLRNTGELFF.